This T cell receptor beta chain was identified in a study of Ad26.COV2.S vaccination and SARS-CoV-2 variants. About the research overall: The donor participated in the COV1001 trial, in its Ad26.COV2.S arm.

This CDR3 region has 15 residues. Per the germline V gene, CDR1 is MDHEN and CDR2 is SYDVKM. Between the trimmed V and J ends, which lost 2 bases and 4 bases, there was a span of 14 bases. Study-level results: Responses of spike-specific T cells (both CD8+ and CD4+) reportedly showed substantial breadth after vaccination.

Treatment denoted: some 20 received Ad26.COV2.S at low or high dose, single or two shots; about five received placebo; per-sample allocation not given. Material that was analyzed had been drawn on day 63 after the first vaccine or placebo injection. Profiling relied on immunoSEQ multiplex PCR, and the TCRdb table lists in-frame clones only, not all of them. Of approximately 360,000 clones listed, 83% are singletons. Note on this clone: Antigen: not known.

The TCR was taken from a person between 18 and 65 years old who received the Ad26.COV2.S COVID-19 vaccine or a placebo. This chain connects TRBV28 to TRBJ1-2; D remains ambiguous. This sample comprised peripheral blood, obtained in a trial of Ad26.COV2.S vaccine versus placebo. As DNA, the CDR3 is TGTGCCAGCAGTTTAATGGGAGGGAGTCCCTATGGCTACACCTTC. Residues: CASSLMGGSPYGYTF.